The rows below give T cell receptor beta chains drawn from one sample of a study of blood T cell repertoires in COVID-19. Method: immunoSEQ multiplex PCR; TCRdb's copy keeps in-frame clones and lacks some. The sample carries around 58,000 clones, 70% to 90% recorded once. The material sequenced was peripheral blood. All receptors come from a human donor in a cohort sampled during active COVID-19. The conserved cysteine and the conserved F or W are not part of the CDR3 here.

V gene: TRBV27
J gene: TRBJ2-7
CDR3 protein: ASGSGQGGYEQY

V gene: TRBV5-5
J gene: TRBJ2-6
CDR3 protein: ASSPQGGANVLT

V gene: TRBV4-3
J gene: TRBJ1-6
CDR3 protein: ASSQQTGGSPLH

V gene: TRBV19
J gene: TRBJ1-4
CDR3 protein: ASSLAHLEKLF

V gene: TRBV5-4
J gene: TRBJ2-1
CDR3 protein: ASSFLGSSYNEQF

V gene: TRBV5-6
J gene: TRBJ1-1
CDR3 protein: ASSSPTGGTEAF

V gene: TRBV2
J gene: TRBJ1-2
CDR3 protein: ASSIRDRVHGYT

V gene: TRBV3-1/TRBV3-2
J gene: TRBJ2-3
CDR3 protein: ASSRLASGGTTDTQY

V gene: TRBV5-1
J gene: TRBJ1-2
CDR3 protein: ASSPGQGEGYT

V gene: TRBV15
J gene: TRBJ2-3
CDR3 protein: ATSRRVQDTQY

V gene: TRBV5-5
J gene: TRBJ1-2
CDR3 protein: ASSLASIANYGYT

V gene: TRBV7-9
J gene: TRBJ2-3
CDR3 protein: ASSSTGARGDTQY

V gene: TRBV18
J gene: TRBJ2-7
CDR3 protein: ASSPGGTWEQY

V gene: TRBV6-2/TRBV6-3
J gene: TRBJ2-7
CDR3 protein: ASSRLPRGTGSYYEQY

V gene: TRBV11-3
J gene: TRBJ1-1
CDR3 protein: ASSPQGQGGSAEAF

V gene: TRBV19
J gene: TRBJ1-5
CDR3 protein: ASSKHGQGLSNQPQH

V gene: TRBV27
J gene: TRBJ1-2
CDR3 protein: ASSTRWGLGSYGYT

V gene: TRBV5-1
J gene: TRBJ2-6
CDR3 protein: ASSWDSSSGANVLT

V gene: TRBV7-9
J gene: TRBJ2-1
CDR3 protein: ASSLAGGAGTGYNEQF

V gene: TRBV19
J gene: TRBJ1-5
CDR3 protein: ASATGTGGGQPQH

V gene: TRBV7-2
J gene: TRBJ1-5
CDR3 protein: ASSLNRGNQPQH

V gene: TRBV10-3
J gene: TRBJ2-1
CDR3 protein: AISEQGGSSYNEQF

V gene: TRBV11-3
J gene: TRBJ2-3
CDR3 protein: ASSDPGHRTDTQY

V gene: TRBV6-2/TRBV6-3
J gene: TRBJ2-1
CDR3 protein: ASSYPNRGNEQF

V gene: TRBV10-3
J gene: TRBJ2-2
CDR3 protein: AISESTGKTGELF

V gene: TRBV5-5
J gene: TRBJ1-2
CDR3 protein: ASSLELGLTGSDYGYT

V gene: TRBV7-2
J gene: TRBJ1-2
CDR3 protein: ASSHYRGGYYGYT

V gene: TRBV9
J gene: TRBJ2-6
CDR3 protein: ASSVWPDGQPVGGANVLT

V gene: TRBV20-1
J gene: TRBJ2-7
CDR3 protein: SARGGYEQY

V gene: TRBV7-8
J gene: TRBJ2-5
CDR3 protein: ASSSQTSGGQETQY